These 21 T cell receptor beta chains were sequenced from one sample in a study of low-dose radiotherapy and immunotherapy resistance in tumors. With TRAV- and TRBV-specific primers, first-strand cDNA was made, covering the alpha and beta chains. TCR amplification involved 20 to 25 PCR cycles with a constant-region primer and V-primer adapter. TCRdb passed the reads through MiXCR, listing each CDR3 protein once. The table has some 13,000 distinct CDR3 sequences, roughly 70% seen once. These TCRs come from a human donor with advanced metastatic prostate, ovarian, gallbladder or colorectal cancer (not recorded which). This table probably holds off-target reads from a library built for another chain.

This clonotype was counted between two and nine times. CDR3 sequence reads: CASRLTTGAAEAFF. The CDR3 nucleotides read TGTGCCAGCAGGCTAACTACAGGGGCGGCTGAAGCTTTCTTT. This sequence joins TRBV12-3 or TRBV12-4 and TRBJ1-1, with 7 bases aligning to TRBD1. V lost 6 bases and J lost 6; bases outside the gene matches: 10. CDR3 length: 14 residues.

This chain connects TRBV20-1 to TRBJ2-4; no reliable D call. The V end lost 7 bases, the J end lost 0 bases, and 4 bases lay between the germline ends. Germline lookup yields CDR1 DFQATT and CDR2 SNEGSKA (reference sequence). The CDR3 runs to 11 residues. The CDR3 DNA reads TGCAGTGGGGAAGCCAAAAACATTCAGTACTTC. This sequence encodes CSGEAKNIQYF.

V gene TRBV23-1 combines with J gene TRBJ1-2, with a weak D call TRBD1 (5 bases). TRBV23-1 counts as an open reading frame of uncertain function. Trimming cost V 0 bases and J 6 bases, with 8 bases left between them. CDR3 size: 13 residues. This chain's CDR3 is CASSQSGVHGYTF. The DNA for the CDR3 is TGCGCCAGCAGTCAATCAGGGGTTCATGGCTACACCTTC.

This sequence joins TRBV2 and TRBJ1-6; D remains ambiguous. CDR3 length: 16 amino acids. From germline, CDR1 is SNHLY and CDR2 FYNNEI. Trimming pared 1 base from V and 8 bases from J, leaving 15 bases between. The CDR3 bases are TGTGCCAGCAGTGAAGATGCAGCAGCCACTCATTCACCCCTCCACTTT. This encodes CASSEDAAATHSPLHF.

This clonotype was found once. The chain carries TRBV18 and TRBJ2-1; 9 bases align to TRBD1. Unmatched junction bases numbered 3, after V lost 1 base and J lost 2 bases. The CDR3 spans 16 residues. Germline lookup yields CDR1 KGHSH and CDR2 LQKENI. This chain's CDR3 is CASSPLTGGAYNEQFF. CDR3 DNA: TGTGCCAGCTCACCACTTACAGGGGGCGCCTACAATGAGCAGTTCTTC.

This clonotype came up a few times. This CDR3 is missing its conserved last phenylalanine or tryptophan, likely due to a read error. No DNA is shown, since the ends of the CDR3 on it are uncertain; the CDR3 is the one TCRdb lists. The genes are TRBV9 and TRBJ2-7; TRBD2 reflects the table's D call only, with no check against the DNA. The CDR3 comprises 12 residues, both ends counted. The germline V gene encodes CDR1 SGDLS and CDR2 YYNGEE. This CDR3 is CASSVTGGGFSI.

This sequence joins TRBV11-2 and TRBJ2-4; D call uncertain. The germline CDR1 and CDR2 sequences are SGHAT and FQNNGV. The CDR3 is 12 amino acids. Trimming removed 5 bases at V and 4 bases at J, with 6 bases between. CDR3 loop: CASSPTKNIQYF. CDR3 bases: TGTGCCAGCAGCCCAACGAAAAACATTCAGTACTTC. The full variable domain, in which reference TRBV11-2 and TRBJ2-4 provide the parts outside the CDR3, is EAGVAQSPRYKIIEKRQSVAFWCNPISGHATLYWYQQILGQGPKLLIQFQNNGVVDDSQLPKDRFSAERLKGVDSTLKIQPAKLEDSAVYLCASSPTKNIQYFGAGTRLSVL.

This rearrangement joins TRBV3-1 to TRBJ1-2; the D is unclear. The V and J ends lost 0 bases and 3 bases respectively, with 8 bases between them. CDR3 size: 14 residues. Per the germline V gene, CDR1 is LGHDT and CDR2 is YNNKEL (reference sequence). The CDR3 is CASSQDRTHYGYTF. In nucleotides, the CDR3 is TGTGCCAGCAGCCAAGACCGGACCCACTATGGCTACACCTTC.

This clonotype was detected a few times. This chain links TRBV28 with TRBJ1-5; 8 positions agree with TRBD1. Germline V gene data show CDR1 as MDHEN and CDR2 as SYDVKM. V was clipped by 2 bases and J by 6 bases; unmatched bases: 6. This CDR3 is 15 amino acids long. The CDR3, as DNA: TGTGCCAGCAGTTTAGGCAGGGGGCCTACTCAGCCCCAGCATTTT. This codes for CASSLGRGPTQPQHF.

V is TRBV2 and J is TRBJ2-5; TRBD1 matches at 8 bases. Germline CDR1 reads SNHLY; CDR2 reads FYNNEI. V was clipped by 5 bases and J by 9 bases; unmatched bases: 8. This CDR3 region has 13 residues. In nucleotides, the CDR3 is TGTGCCAGCAGTTGGGACAGGCGCCCCCCCCAGTACTTC. As protein: CASSWDRRPPQYF.

This sequence joins TRBV4-3 and TRBJ2-3; D remains unclear. This CDR3 contains 18 residues. The V and J ends lost 0 bases and 2 bases respectively, with 18 bases between them. CDR1 and CDR2 (germline): LGHNA, YSLEER. CDR3 sequence reads: CASSQDPPSGHDTDTQYF. DNA for the CDR3: TGCGCCAGCAGCCAAGACCCCCCCTCGGGCCATGACACAGATACGCAGTATTTT.

This clonotype was recorded a few times. The chain employs TRBV9 and TRBJ2-2, with 7 bases lining up with TRBD2. Germline assignment: CDR1 SGDLS and CDR2 YYNGEE. This CDR3 is 16 amino acids long. After removal of 3 bases from V and 9 bases from J, the junction contained 14 bases not matched to a gene. Here the CDR3 reads CASSARLGSGVRELFF. The CDR3 coding sequence is TGTGCCAGCAGCGCCCGTCTTGGGAGCGGGGTGAGGGAGCTGTTTTTT.

There are a few counts of this clonotype. The chain joins TRBV12-3 or TRBV12-4 to TRBJ2-3, with TRBD2 identical over 7 bases. V shed 4 bases and J 6 bases; nucleotides not matched to a gene: 7. The CDR3 spans 14 residues. The CDR3 nucleotides read TGTGCCAGCAGTTCCAAGCGGGGATTTGATACGCAGTATTTT. This gives the protein CASSSKRGFDTQYF.

This clonotype was seen more than once but under ten times. The chain joins TRBV6-1 to TRBJ2-5; D gene ambiguous. Germline V gives CDR1 MNHNS, CDR2 SASEGT. Deletions cut 2 bases from V and 13 bases from J, with 11 bases between. The CDR3 has 11 amino acids. The CDR3 nucleotides are TGTGCCAGCAGTGAAATGAGTCCGTCGTACTTC. Translated, it gives CASSEMSPSYF.

The chain employs TRBV5-6 and TRBJ2-5; D gene uncertain. Germline assignment: CDR1 SGHDT and CDR2 YYEEEE. V was shortened by 4 bases and J by 7 bases, with 14 bases between the two germline ends. The CDR3 consists of 13 residues. The CDR3 loop is CASSGGGSWTQYF. Written as DNA, the CDR3 is TGTGCCAGCAGCGGTGGTGGGTCGTGGACCCAGTACTTC.

About this clonotype itself: Lacking the conserved final phenylalanine or tryptophan, this CDR3 likely reflects a read error. The gene calls are TRBV12-3 or TRBV12-4 and TRBJ2-7; tentative D call: TRBD1 (8 bases). The V gene lost 6 bases and the J gene lost 4 bases, with 16 bases spanning the gap. The CDR3 is 14 residues long. The CDR3 DNA follows: TGTGCCAGCAGGCAAGACAGGGGACTATACGAGCAGTACCTC. Its protein is CASRQDRGLYEQYL.

The genes are TRBV5-6 and TRBJ1-1, with 12 bases identical to TRBD1. Germline-derived CDR1 and CDR2 are SGHDT and YYEEEE. This CDR3 spans 16 amino acids. Losses at the gene ends were 4 bases for V and 5 bases for J; bases not matched to a gene: 9. This CDR3 reads CASSAGTGGAGTEAFF. DNA of the CDR3: TGTGCCAGCAGCGCAGGGACAGGGGGCGCGGGGACTGAAGCTTTCTTT.

The chain employs TRBV20-1 and TRBJ2-1, with D perhaps given as TRBD1 or TRBD2 (6 bases each). Trimming removed 5 bases at V and 6 bases at J, with 20 bases between. Germline V gene lookup returns CDR1 DFQATT and CDR2 SNEGSKA (reference sequence). CDR3 length: 15 residues. This CDR3 is CSAPTKTGGFNEQFF. The CDR3 coding sequence is TGCAGTGCTCCAACTAAAACCGGGGGCTTCAATGAGCAGTTCTTC.

The chain links TRBV7-9 to TRBJ2-7; 7 bases are a match to TRBD2. J lost 1 base, V lost 5 bases, and 8 bases had no gene match. This CDR3 is built from 15 residues. Germline CDR1 reads SEHNR; CDR2 reads FQNEAQ (reference sequence). The CDR3 nucleotides are TGTGCCAGCAGCAAACTCCGGGACTATTCCTACGAGCAGTACTTC. It codes for CASSKLRDYSYEQYF.

The chain employs TRBV20-1 and TRBJ2-1; D may be TRBD2 (5 bases). V was trimmed by 0 bases and J by 2 bases, leaving 14 bases between them. Germline V CDR1 and CDR2: DFQATT, SNEGSKA (reference sequence). CDR3 size: 16 residues. CDR3 DNA sequence: TGCAGTGCTAGAGATCTTCGAGGGTTACCCTACAATGAGCAGTTCTTC. Translated, it gives CSARDLRGLPYNEQFF.

CDR3 sequence (DNA): TGTGCCAGCAGTGAAGGTGCTAGAGGGCAGACCCAGTACTTC. Translation: CASSEGARGQTQYF. The chain couples TRBV6-8 to TRBJ2-5, with D maybe TRBD2 (5 bases). V gave up 5 bases and J gave up 6 bases, with 16 bases separating them. From germline, CDR1 is MNHGY and CDR2 SAAAGT. CDR3 length: 14 residues.